Following are 6 T cell receptor beta chains from one sample sequenced in a study of response to subunit inactivated influenza vaccine. In TCRdb, the RT-PCR reads were re-called with MiXCR into one record per CDR3 protein. Of around 760,000 distinct CDR3 sequences listed, around 13% are singletons. Here the sequenced sample was PBMCs from blood, taken around 15 days before vaccination. These receptors all stem from a man aged 45 to 65 who received an inactivated influenza vaccine.

This clonotype was seen repeatedly, ten times or more. The chain joins TRBV27 to TRBJ1-2, with 7 bases fitting TRBD1. The J segment lost 4 bases and the V segment lost 5 bases, leaving 4 bases of the junction unmatched. This CDR3 has 13 residues. Looked up from germline, CDR1 is MNHEY and CDR2 is SMNVEV (reference sequence). The CDR3 spells CASSRDRVYGYTF. The CDR3 nucleotides read TGTGCCAGCAGTCGCGACAGGGTCTATGGCTACACCTTC.

The rearrangement uses TRBV20-1 and TRBJ2-7; 8 nucleotides match TRBD2. Germline assignment: CDR1 DFQATT and CDR2 SNEGSKA (reference sequence). The CDR3 sequence is 14 residues long. V lost 1 base, J lost 3 bases, and 5 bases stayed unmatched. CDR3 nucleotide sequence: TGCAGTGCTAGAGGTGTCGGGGGGGGCTACGAGCAGTACTTC. It yields the protein CSARGVGGGYEQYF.

This clonotype was observed a handful of times. The CDR3 sequence: CASLPRGGAGIQPQHF. DNA for the CDR3: TGTGCCAGCCTTCCCCGGGGGGGCGCAGGAATTCAGCCCCAGCATTTT. This chain uses TRBV19 with TRBJ1-5, with D maybe TRBD1 (6 bases). V was trimmed by 9 bases and J by 6 bases, leaving 24 bases between them. CDR3 length: 16 residues. Per germline, CDR1 LNHDA and CDR2 SQIVND (reference sequence). Complete variable domain (other parts from reference TRBV19 and TRBJ1-5): DGGITQSPKYLFRKEGQNVTLSCEQNLNHDAMYWYRQDPGQGLRLIYYSQIVNDFQKGDIAEGYSVSREKKESFPLTVTSAQKNPTAFYLCASLPRGGAGIQPQHFGDGTRLSIL.

The V call is TRBV20-1, the J call TRBJ2-3; 8 bases are a match to TRBD2. The V gene's germline CDR1 is DFQATT and CDR2 SNEGSKA (reference sequence). Trimming at V came to 3 bases and at J to 10 bases, leaving 9 bases not matched to a gene. The CDR3 runs to 13 residues. The CDR3 loop reads CSARTIAGLAQYF. The DNA for the CDR3 is TGCAGTGCTAGGACCATAGCGGGATTGGCGCAGTATTTT.

This clonotype has just a few counts. V and J are TRBV30 and TRBJ1-1; maybe TRBD1 (6 bases). The CDR3 contains 13 residues. Per the germline V gene, CDR1 is GTSNPN and CDR2 is SVGIG (reference sequence). V lost 4 bases and J lost 0, with 9 bases in between. CDR3 loop: CAWTDRLNTEAFF. In DNA, the CDR3 is TGTGCCTGGACCGACAGGCTGAACACTGAAGCTTTCTTT.

This clonotype was counted ten times or more. V is TRBV11-2 and J is TRBJ2-5; D is unclear. V lost 2 bases, J lost 5 bases, and 9 bases lay in between. The V gene's germline CDR1 is SGHAT and CDR2 FQNNGV. The CDR3 has 13 amino acids. The CDR3 region is CASSLIPTETQYF. The CDR3 DNA is TGTGCCAGCAGCTTAATACCCACTGAGACCCAGTACTTC.